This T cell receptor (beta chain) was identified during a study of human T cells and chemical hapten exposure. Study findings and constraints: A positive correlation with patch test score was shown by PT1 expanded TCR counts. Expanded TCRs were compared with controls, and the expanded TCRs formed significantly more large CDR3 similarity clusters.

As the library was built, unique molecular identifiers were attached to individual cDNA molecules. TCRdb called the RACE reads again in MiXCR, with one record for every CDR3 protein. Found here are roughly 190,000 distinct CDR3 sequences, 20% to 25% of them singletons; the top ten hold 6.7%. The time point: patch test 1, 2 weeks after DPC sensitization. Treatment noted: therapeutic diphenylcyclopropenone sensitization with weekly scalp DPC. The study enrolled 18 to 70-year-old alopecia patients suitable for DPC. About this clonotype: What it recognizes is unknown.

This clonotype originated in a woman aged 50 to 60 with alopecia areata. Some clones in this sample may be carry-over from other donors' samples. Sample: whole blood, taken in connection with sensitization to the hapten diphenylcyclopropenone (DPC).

The CDR3 region is CASSQVAGRPTGETQYF. In DNA, the CDR3 is TGTGCCAGCAGCCAAGTCGCCGGGAGACCTACAGGAGAGACCCAGTACTTC. The chain employs TRBV3-1 and TRBJ2-5; D may be TRBD2 (6 bases). Germline CDR1 reads LGHDT; CDR2 reads YNNKEL (reference sequence). The CDR3 loop spans 17 amino acids. The germline V and J ends were trimmed by 1 base and 4 bases, with 19 bases remaining between them.